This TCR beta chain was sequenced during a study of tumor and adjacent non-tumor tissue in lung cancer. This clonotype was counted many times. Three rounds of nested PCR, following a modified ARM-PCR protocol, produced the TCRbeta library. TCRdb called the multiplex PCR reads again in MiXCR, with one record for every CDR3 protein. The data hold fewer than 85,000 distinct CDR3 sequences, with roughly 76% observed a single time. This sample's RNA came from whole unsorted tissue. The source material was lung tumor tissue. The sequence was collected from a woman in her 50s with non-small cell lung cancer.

Here the CDR3 DNA reads TGTGCCAGCAGTTTCCCTAGCCGACTCTACAATGAGCAGTTCTTC. Residues: CASSFPSRLYNEQFF. This chain joins TRBV28 and TRBJ2-1, with a tentative D call TRBD2 (5 bases). From germline, CDR1 is MDHEN and CDR2 SYDVKM. The length of the CDR3 is 15 residues. V shed 3 bases and J shed 3 bases, with 12 bases lying between them.